The 5 T cell receptor beta chains in this list originate from one sample, sequenced in a study of STAT3 mutations in large granular lymphocyte leukemia. Study-wide results and caveats: At least one immunodominant TCR beta clonotype appeared in every T-cell large granular lymphocyte leukemia patient.

Sequencing used immunoSEQ multiplex PCR; TCRdb keeps in-frame clones, though not all of them. The data contain roughly 1,800 clones, about 50% of them seen just once; the ten biggest clones take up about 32%. These TCRs are of unknown antigen specificity. The sequencing sample was made of peripheral blood mononuclear cells. The receptors were sampled from a man between 60 and 75 years old with T-cell large granular lymphocyte leukemia. Some clones in this sample may be carry-over from other donors' samples.

The chain uses TRBV10-3 and TRBJ2-6, with 10 bases fitting TRBD1. V trimming: 10 bases; J trimming: 3 bases; junction bases outside the gene matches: 9. This CDR3 comprises 16 residues. The germline V gene has CDR1 ENHRY and CDR2 SYGVKD. The CDR3 sequence is CASAGQGINGANVLTF. DNA of the CDR3: TGTGCCAGCGCGGGACAGGGGATTAATGGGGCCAACGTCCTGACTTTC.

The chain joins TRBV5-1 to TRBJ2-3; D is unclear. Between the trimmed V and J ends, which lost 0 bases and 4 bases, there was a span of 9 bases. The CDR3 totals 14 residues. CDR1 and CDR2 from the germline V gene are SGHRS and YFSETQ. This CDR3 is CASSLAVGADTQYF. In DNA, the CDR3 is TGCGCCAGCAGCTTGGCCGTAGGAGCAGATACGCAGTATTTT.

The chain uses TRBV7-9 and TRBJ2-4, with D perhaps TRBD1 (6 bases). Trimming pared 4 bases from V and 0 bases from J, leaving 16 bases between. This CDR3 has 17 residues. The germline gives CDR1 SEHNR, CDR2 FQNEAQ (reference sequence). As DNA, the CDR3 is TGTGCCAGCAGCTCAGTGAGGGGGAACATAGCCAAAAACATTCAGTACTTC. Protein: CASSSVRGNIAKNIQYF.

This clone occurred a few times. This chain links TRBV30 with TRBJ1-2, with D unresolved. The germline V gene encodes CDR1 GTSNPN and CDR2 SVGIG (reference sequence). The CDR3 is 13 amino acids. V lost 2 bases and J lost 5, with 12 bases in between. CDR3 sequence (DNA): TGTGCCTGGAGTCTGACCGGGCGGTATGGCTACACCTTC. Its protein is CAWSLTGRYGYTF.

The CDR3 loop reads CASSPPTDRAYGYTF. The DNA for the CDR3 is TGTGCCAGCTCACCACCTACAGACAGGGCGTATGGCTACACCTTC. This chain connects TRBV18 to TRBJ1-2; 7 nucleotides line up with TRBD1. The J segment lost 5 bases and the V segment lost 0 bases, leaving 6 bases of the junction unmatched. The CDR3 runs 15 residues. Germline V gene sequence: CDR1 KGHSH, CDR2 LQKENI.